These 2 T cell receptor beta chains came from one sample sequenced in a study of T cells in Graves' hyperthyroidism and ophthalmopathy. TCR beta CDR3 regions were amplified from RNA transcripts. The HTBI primer set was used in a first-round RT-PCR of the TCR CDR3. One entry per CDR3 protein, called by TCRdb with MiXCR from the multiplex PCR reads. The table records 640,000 or so distinct CDR3 sequences, approximately 15% of them present only once. Sequencing was performed on blood. These receptors were collected from a woman under 30 with Graves' ophthalmopathy.

This clonotype was seen ten or more times. V and J are TRBV29-1 and TRBJ1-5; D uncertain. This CDR3 region has 12 residues. CDR1 is SQVTM, CDR2 ANQGSEA, per germline. The V gene lost 6 bases and the J gene lost 0 bases, with 6 bases spanning the gap. CDR3 bases: TGCAGCGTCGGAGGTAGCAATCAGCCCCAGCATTTT. Translating gives CSVGGSNQPQHF.

About this clonotype: A much larger clone lies one base from this, so it may be a read error. The chain has TRBV20-1 and TRBJ2-4; D unclear. The germline CDR1 and CDR2 sequences are DFQATT and SNEGSKA (reference sequence). This CDR3 spans 15 amino acids. The V gene lost 8 bases and the J gene lost 2 bases, with 19 bases spanning the gap. CDR3 nucleotide sequence: TGCAGTTCCCCCCTAAGGGAAGGGCCCAAAAACATTCAGTACTTC. Translation: CSSPLREGPKNIQYF.